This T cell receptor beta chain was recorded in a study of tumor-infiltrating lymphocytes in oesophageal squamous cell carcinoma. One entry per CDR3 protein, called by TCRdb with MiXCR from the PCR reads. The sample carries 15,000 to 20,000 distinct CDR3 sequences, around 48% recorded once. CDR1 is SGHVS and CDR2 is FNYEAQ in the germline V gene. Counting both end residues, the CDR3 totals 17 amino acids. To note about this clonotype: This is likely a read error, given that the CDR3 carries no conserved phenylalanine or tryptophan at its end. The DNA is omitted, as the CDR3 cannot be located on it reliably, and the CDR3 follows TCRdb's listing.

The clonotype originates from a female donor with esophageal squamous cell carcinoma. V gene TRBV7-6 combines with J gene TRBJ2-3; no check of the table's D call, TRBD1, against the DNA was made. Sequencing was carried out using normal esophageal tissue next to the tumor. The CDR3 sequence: CASSLEAAQYYEQYFGP.